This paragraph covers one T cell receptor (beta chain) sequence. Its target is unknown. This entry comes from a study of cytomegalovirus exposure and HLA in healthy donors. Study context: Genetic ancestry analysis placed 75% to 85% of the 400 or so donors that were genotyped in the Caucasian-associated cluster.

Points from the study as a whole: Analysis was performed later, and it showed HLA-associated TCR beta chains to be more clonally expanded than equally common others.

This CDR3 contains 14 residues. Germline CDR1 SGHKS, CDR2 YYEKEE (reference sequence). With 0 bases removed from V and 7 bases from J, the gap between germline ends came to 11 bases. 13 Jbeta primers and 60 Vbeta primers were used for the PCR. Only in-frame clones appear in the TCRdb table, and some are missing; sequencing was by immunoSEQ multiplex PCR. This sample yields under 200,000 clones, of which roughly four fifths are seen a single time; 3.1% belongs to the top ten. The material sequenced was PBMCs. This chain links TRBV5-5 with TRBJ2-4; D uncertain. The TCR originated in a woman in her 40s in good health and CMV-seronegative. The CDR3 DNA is TGTGCCAGCAGCTTGGATTCTTGGAGTAACATTCAGTACTTC. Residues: CASSLDSWSNIQYF. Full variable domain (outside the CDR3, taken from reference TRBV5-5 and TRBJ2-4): DAGVTQSPTHLIKTRGQQVTLRCSPISGHKSVSWYQQVLGQGPQFIFQYYEKEERGRGNFPDRFSARQFPNYSSELNVNALLLGDSALYLCASSLDSWSNIQYFGAGTRLSVL.